This T cell receptor beta chain is drawn from a study of T cell repertoires in cytomegalovirus infection. The overall study: CMV epitopes in the study were HLA-C-restricted (recently identified) and HLA-B-restricted (well studied). Both a matching HLA type and CMV infection were indicated by public TCR beta signatures.

V was shortened by 3 bases and J by 2 bases, with 15 bases between the two germline ends. The CDR3 is made up of 16 amino acids. Germline CDR1 is SGHTA and CDR2 is FQGNSA. This clonotype was picked up many times. Its antigen is undetermined. General study points: Clonotype analysis showed dominance of the ex vivo response by HLA-C-restricted CMV-specific TCR beta clonotypes. Cumulative public TCR beta family frequency identified carriers of CMV plus the relevant HLA.

TCRdb re-called the reads with MiXCR, one entry per CDR3 protein. The sample consists of about a million distinct CDR3 sequences, approximately 31% of them appearing once. This receptor was identified in a human donor in good health (CMV status not recorded). Some clones in this sample may be carry-over from other donors' samples. The material sequenced was cultured CD8+ T cells from PBMCs, taken from culture after CMV antigen stimulation. The chain employs TRBV7-2 and TRBJ2-3; D perhaps matches TRBD2 (7 bases). The DNA for the CDR3 is TGTGCCAGCAGCTTGAATAGGGGGGGTTCCACAGATACGCAGTATTTT. Its translation is CASSLNRGGSTDTQYF.